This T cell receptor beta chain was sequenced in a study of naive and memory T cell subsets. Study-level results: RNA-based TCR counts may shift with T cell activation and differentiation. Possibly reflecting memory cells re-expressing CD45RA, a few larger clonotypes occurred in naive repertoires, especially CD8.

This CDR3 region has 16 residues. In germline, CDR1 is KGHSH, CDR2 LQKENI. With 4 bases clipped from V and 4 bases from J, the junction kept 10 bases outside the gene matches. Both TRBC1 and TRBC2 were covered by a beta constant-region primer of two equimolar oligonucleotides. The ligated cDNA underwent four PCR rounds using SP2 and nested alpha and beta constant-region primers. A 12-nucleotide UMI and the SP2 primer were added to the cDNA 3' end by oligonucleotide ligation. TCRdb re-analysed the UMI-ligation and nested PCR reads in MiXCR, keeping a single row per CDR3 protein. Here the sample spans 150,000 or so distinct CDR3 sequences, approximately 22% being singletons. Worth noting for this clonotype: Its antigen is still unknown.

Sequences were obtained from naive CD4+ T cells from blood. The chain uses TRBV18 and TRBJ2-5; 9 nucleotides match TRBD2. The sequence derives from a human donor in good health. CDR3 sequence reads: CASSRSGRWSGETQYF. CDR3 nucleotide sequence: TGTGCCAGCTCACGGAGCGGGAGGTGGTCTGGAGAGACCCAGTACTTC. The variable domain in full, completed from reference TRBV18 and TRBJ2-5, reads NAGVMQNPRHLVRRRGQEARLRCSPMKGHSHVYWYRQLPEEGLKFMVYLQKENIIDESGMPKERFSAEFPKEGPSILRIQQVVRGDSAAYFCASSRSGRWSGETQYFGPGTRLLVL.